This TCR beta chain was obtained from a study of T cell changes during pregnancy in multiple sclerosis. The V gene's germline CDR1 is SNHLY and CDR2 FYNNEI. The CDR3 consists of 15 residues. Trimming removed 2 bases from V and 2 bases from J, with 10 bases in between. The repertoire was sequenced with immunoSEQ multiplex PCR; TCRdb's copy has only in-frame clones and lacks some. The table records roughly 97,000 clones, approximately 90% of them present only once. This receptor was identified in a female donor in good health, enrolled as a control in a pregnancy study. V is TRBV2 and J is TRBJ2-4, with a weak D call TRBD1 (6 bases). This specimen consisted of peripheral blood, obtained in the second trimester of pregnancy. This CDR3 reads CASSEMGASKNIQYF. The CDR3 bases are TGTGCCAGCAGTGAAATGGGGGCGTCCAAAAACATTCAGTACTTC. The full variable domain, in which reference TRBV2 and TRBJ2-4 provide the parts outside the CDR3, is EPEVTQTPSHQVTQMGQEVILRCVPISNHLYFYWYRQILGQKVEFLVSFYNNEISEKSEIFDDQFSVERPDGSNFTLKIRSTKLEDSAMYFCASSEMGASKNIQYFGAGTRLSVL.